These 10 T cell receptor beta chains share one sample of origin, sequenced in a study of blood T cell repertoires in COVID-19. Using immunoSEQ multiplex PCR, the repertoire was profiled, and TCRdb retains in-frame clones only, with some absent. This table holds about 180,000 clones, about 81% found once. The specimen sequenced was peripheral blood. The source is a woman aged 80 or over with COVID-19, enrolled during active disease.

The chain's CDR3 is CASSVGGLAGGDSYEQYF. CDR3 coding DNA: TGTGCCAGCAGCGTAGGGGGACTAGCGGGTGGAGACTCCTACGAGCAGTACTTC. V gene TRBV9 combines with J gene TRBJ2-7; 12 bases agree with TRBD2. The trim removed 0 bases at V and 0 bases at J, leaving 7 bases unmatched. Germline values: CDR1 SGDLS, CDR2 YYNGEE. The CDR3 spans 18 residues.

As DNA, the CDR3 is TGTGCCAGCAGTGGACTAGCGGGGGAGCGGCAGTACTTC. It is translated as CASSGLAGERQYF. This chain links TRBV2 with TRBJ2-7, with 12 bases identical to TRBD2. Germline CDR1 is SNHLY and CDR2 is FYNNEI. There are 13 residues in the CDR3. Germline trimming cut 4 bases from V and 9 bases from J; bases unmatched to any gene: 4. Full variable domain (rest looked up from reference TRBV2 and TRBJ2-7): EPEVTQTPSHQVTQMGQEVILRCVPISNHLYFYWYRQILGQKVEFLVSFYNNEISEKSEIFDDQFSVERPDGSNFTLKIRSTKLEDSAMYFCASSGLAGERQYFGPGTRLTVT.

DNA for the CDR3: TGTGCCAGCAGCCCGACAGGGGGTTCCTACGAGCAGTACTTC. This sequence encodes CASSPTGGSYEQYF. The chain recombines TRBV11-3 with TRBJ2-7; 9 positions match TRBD1. The CDR3 has 14 amino acids. V shed 5 bases and J 1 base; nucleotides not matched to a gene: 3. The V gene's germline CDR1 is SGHNT and CDR2 YENEEA.

The chain couples TRBV10-3 to TRBJ2-7, with TRBD2 matching over 10 bases. Germline CDR1 ENHRY, CDR2 SYGVKD. The CDR3 is made up of 14 amino acids. The J segment lost 3 bases and the V segment lost 6 bases, leaving 5 bases of the junction unmatched. The CDR3 here is CAISPSGRSYEQYF. The CDR3 nucleotides read TGTGCCATCAGCCCTAGCGGGAGAAGCTACGAGCAGTACTTC.

The rearrangement uses TRBV7-9 and TRBJ2-7, with 7 bases that match TRBD1. Germline CDR1 reads SEHNR; CDR2 reads FQNEAQ (reference sequence). The junction had 6 bases not matched to a gene; V was cut back by 7 bases and J by 3 bases. The CDR3 loop spans 13 amino acids. The CDR3 DNA follows: TGTGCCAGCACCGGACAGGTTAACTACGAGCAGTACTTC. This encodes CASTGQVNYEQYF.

The J gene is TRBJ1-5, the V gene TRBV19; TRBD1 aligns across 9 bases. CDR3 size: 18 residues. The germline gives CDR1 LNHDA, CDR2 SQIVND (reference sequence). J lost 0 bases, V lost 4 bases, and 10 bases had no gene match. The chain's CDR3 is CASSTPGQGLNSNQPQHF. CDR3 nucleotides: TGTGCCAGTAGTACCCCGGGACAGGGTCTTAATAGCAATCAGCCCCAGCATTTT.

The J gene is TRBJ1-1, the V gene TRBV7-8; 7 bases align to TRBD1. The CDR3 has 14 residues. Germline-derived CDR1 and CDR2 are SGHVS and FQNEAQ. The ends lost 0 bases at V and 7 bases at J; junction bases unmatched: 5. The CDR3 sequence: CASSLALGQVEAFF. The CDR3 coding sequence is TGTGCCAGCAGCTTAGCCCTAGGACAGGTTGAAGCTTTCTTT.

This clone appeared a few times. The chain combines TRBV19 with TRBJ1-2; D perhaps matches TRBD1 (6 bases). V was clipped by 7 bases and J by 4 bases, with 19 bases between them. This CDR3 is 15 amino acids long. Germline values: CDR1 LNHDA, CDR2 SQIVND (reference sequence). This CDR3 reads CASTTGSLSSYGYTF. CDR3 DNA: TGTGCCAGTACTACAGGGAGTCTTTCTTCCTATGGCTACACCTTC.

The chain carries TRBV19 and TRBJ1-6; D is undetermined. The CDR3 length is 17 residues. V was trimmed by 3 bases and J by 7 bases, leaving 19 bases between them. The germline gives CDR1 LNHDA, CDR2 SQIVND (reference sequence). The CDR3 region is CASSILFQPKANSPLHF. In DNA, the CDR3 is TGTGCCAGTAGTATTCTGTTCCAACCAAAAGCAAATTCACCCCTCCACTTT.

The chain links TRBV7-9 to TRBJ2-3, with 11 bases identical to TRBD2. CDR1 is SEHNR and CDR2 is FQNEAQ in the germline V gene (reference sequence). V shed 0 bases, J shed 4 bases, and the junction held 3 bases outside the gene matches. The CDR3 has 16 amino acids. The CDR3 coding sequence is TGTGCCAGCAGCTTAGCACTAGCGGGAGCGGCAGATACGCAGTATTTT. It codes for CASSLALAGAADTQYF.